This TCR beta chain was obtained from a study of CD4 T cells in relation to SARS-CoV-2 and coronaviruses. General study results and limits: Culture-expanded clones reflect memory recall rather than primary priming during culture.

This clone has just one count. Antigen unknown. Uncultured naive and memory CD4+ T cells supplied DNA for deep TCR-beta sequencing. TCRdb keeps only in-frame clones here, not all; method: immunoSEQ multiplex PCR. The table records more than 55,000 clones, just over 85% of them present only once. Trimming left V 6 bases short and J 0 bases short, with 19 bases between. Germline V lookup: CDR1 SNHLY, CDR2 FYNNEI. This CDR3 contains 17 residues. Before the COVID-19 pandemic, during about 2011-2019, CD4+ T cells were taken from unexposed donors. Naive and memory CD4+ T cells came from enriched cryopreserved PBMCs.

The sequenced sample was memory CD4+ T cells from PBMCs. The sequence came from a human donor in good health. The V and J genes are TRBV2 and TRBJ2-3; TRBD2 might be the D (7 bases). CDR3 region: CASSPGVLRGSTDTQYF. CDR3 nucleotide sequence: TGTGCCAGCAGCCCAGGGGTACTGCGGGGGAGCACAGATACGCAGTATTTT.